The clone carrying this T cell receptor (beta chain) was found many times. Germline CDR1 reads DFQATT; CDR2 reads SNEGSKA (reference sequence). This CDR3 contains 13 residues. V shed 1 base and J shed 5 bases, with 6 bases lying between them. The data stem from a study of response to subunit inactivated influenza vaccine. TCRdb re-called the RT-PCR reads with MiXCR, one entry per CDR3 protein. In the table there are 500,000 or so distinct CDR3 sequences, about 17% of which are singletons. The sample consisted of CD4+ T cells sorted from PBMCs, taken roughly 24 months after vaccination. The chain is built from TRBV20-1 and TRBJ1-6; D remains unclear. The clonotype was recovered from a man aged 50-75 years who received an inactivated influenza vaccine. This CDR3 is CSARGAHNSPLHF. The CDR3 region has the DNA TGCAGTGCTAGAGGAGCCCATAATTCACCCCTCCACTTT.